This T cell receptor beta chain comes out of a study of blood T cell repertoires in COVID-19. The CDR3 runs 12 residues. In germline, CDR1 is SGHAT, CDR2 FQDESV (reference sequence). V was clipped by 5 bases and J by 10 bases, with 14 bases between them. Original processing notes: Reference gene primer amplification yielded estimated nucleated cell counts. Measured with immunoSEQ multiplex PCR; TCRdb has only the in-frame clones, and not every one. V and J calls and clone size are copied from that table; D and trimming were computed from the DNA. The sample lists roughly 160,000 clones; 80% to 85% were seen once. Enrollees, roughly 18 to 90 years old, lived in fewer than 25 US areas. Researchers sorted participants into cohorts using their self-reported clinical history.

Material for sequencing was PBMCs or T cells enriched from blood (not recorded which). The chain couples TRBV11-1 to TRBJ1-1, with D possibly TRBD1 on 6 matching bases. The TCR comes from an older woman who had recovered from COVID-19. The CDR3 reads CASSPGWGRAFF. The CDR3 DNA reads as TGTGCCAGCAGCCCCGGTTGGGGGCGAGCTTTCTTT.